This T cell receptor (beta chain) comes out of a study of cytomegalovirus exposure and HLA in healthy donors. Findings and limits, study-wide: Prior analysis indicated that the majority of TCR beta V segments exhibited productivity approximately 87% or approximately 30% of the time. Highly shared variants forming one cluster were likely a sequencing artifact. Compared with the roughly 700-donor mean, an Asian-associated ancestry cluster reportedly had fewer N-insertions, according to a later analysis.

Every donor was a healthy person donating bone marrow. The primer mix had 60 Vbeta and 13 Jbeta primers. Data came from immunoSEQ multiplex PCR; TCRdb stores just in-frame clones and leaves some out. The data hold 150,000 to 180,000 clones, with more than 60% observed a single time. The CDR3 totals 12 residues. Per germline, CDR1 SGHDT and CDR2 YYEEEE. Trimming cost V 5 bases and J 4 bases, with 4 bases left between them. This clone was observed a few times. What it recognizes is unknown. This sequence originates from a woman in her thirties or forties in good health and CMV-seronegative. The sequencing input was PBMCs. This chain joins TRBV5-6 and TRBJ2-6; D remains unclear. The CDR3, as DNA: TGTGCCAGCAGAGCGGGGGCCAACGTCCTGACTTTC. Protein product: CASRAGANVLTF. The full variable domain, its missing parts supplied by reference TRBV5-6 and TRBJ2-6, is DAGVTQSPTHLIKTRGQQVTLRCSPKSGHDTVSWYQQALGQGPQFIFQYYEEEERQRGNFPDRFSGHQFPNYSSELNVNALLLGDSALYLCASRAGANVLTFGAGSRLTVL.